This entry features one T cell receptor beta chain sequence. Its antigen remains unidentified. This sample is part of a study of a mutant IDH1 vaccine in newly diagnosed glioma. The wider study: The therapy given earlier, which was standard therapy, consisted of radiotherapy, temozolomide, or both, and most of the patients received both.

The V gene's germline CDR1 is MNHEY and CDR2 SMNVEV (reference sequence). The CDR3 is 18 amino acids. The ends lost 5 bases at V and 8 bases at J; junction bases unmatched: 14. Sequencing was performed with immunoSEQ multiplex PCR; in TCRdb, only in-frame clones are kept and a portion is missing. Of tens of thousands of clones listed, about four fifths were seen once; the top ten hold 3% to 3.5%. The time point is: week 35, safety follow-up. Vaccination comprised doses that each held 300 ug of mutant IDH1 20-mer peptide, plus topical imiquimod. During weeks 1, 3, 5, 7, 11, 15, 19 and 23, patients received eight vaccinations.

The chain employs TRBV27 and TRBJ2-1; 14 bases agree with TRBD2. The source of this sequence is a middle-aged man with glioma. Some clones in this sample may be carry-over from other donors' samples. The input for sequencing was PBMCs, taken from a glioma patient whose treatment included an IDH1 peptide vaccine. CDR3 loop: CASSQMRLAGGPMDEQFF. DNA of the CDR3: TGTGCCAGCAGTCAAATGAGACTAGCGGGGGGGCCGATGGATGAGCAGTTCTTC.